This T cell receptor (beta chain) appears in the sequencing data of a study of blood T cell repertoires in COVID-19. Across the study: Samples came from the United States, Italy and Spain, spanning acute and convalescent COVID-19. PBMCs, B-cell-depleted T cells, or T cells were the source of the cDNA or gDNA that made up the material.

In the original processing: Amplification of reference gene primers was used by the study to estimate nucleated cell counts. Assay: immunoSEQ multiplex PCR; the TCRdb copy retains only in-frame clones and omits some. D and trimming come from the DNA, and the V and J calls and clone size come from that table. The sample has about 220,000 clones, around 83% seen once. The length of the CDR3 is 14 residues. Germline V gives CDR1 MNHEY, CDR2 SVGAGI. Trimming took 2 bases from V and 2 from J, leaving 6 bases between them. The chain employs TRBV6-5 and TRBJ2-2; perhaps TRBD1 as D (5 bases). Sequencing used peripheral blood. The TCR comes from a man in his fifties or sixties with active or convalescent COVID-19. DNA of the CDR3: TGTGCCAGCAGTTACAGGGGCAACACCGGGGAGCTGTTTTTT. Encoded protein: CASSYRGNTGELFF.